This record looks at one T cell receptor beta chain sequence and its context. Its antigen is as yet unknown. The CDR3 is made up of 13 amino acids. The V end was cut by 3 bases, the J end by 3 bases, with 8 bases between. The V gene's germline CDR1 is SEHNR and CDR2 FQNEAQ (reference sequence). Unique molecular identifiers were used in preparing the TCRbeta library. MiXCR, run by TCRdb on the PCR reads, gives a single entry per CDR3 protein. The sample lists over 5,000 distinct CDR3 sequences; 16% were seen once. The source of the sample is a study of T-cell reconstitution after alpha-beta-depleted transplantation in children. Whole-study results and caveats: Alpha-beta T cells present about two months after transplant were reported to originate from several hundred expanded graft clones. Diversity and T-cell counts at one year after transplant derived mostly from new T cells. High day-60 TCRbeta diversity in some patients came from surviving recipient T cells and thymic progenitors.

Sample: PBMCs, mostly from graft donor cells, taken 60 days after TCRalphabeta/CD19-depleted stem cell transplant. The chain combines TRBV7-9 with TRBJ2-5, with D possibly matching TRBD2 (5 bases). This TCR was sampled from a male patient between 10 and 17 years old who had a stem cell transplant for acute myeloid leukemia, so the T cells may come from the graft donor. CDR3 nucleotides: TGTGCCAGCAGCTTGAGGCGGGAAGAGACCCAGTACTTC. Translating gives CASSLRREETQYF.